This T cell receptor (beta chain) came from a study of PD-1 blockade in classical Hodgkin lymphoma (TCRdb year 2020). For context, the study as a whole: Nivolumab dosing was 3 mg/kg intravenously every 2 weeks, continuing until either disease progression or unacceptable toxicity. A peripheral blood immune signature of response to PD-1 blockade in classical Hodgkin lymphoma was defined using TCR beta sequencing and CyTOF.

Genomic DNA was isolated using the Qiagen DNeasy kit from unsorted PBMCs as well as from negatively selected CD4+ and CD8+ fractions. Using primers that anneal to V and J segments, immunoSEQ multiplex PCR amplified the TCR beta CDR3 regions. A synthetic immune receptor repertoire was used to minimize amplification bias, and any remaining bias was removed computationally after sequencing. From the authors' description of their analysis: Custom Python scripts were used to quantify repertoire diversity as the Shannon entropy index. Unsorted, CD4+ and CD8+ repertoires were analyzed separately, except in combined analyses where CD4+ and CD8+ sequences were merged in silico. A clone counted as expanded when the clone's frequency after treatment rose at least 2-fold relative to C1D1, and clones undetected at baseline were given a pseudocount of 0.5. Singleton clones were defined as clones with 0 or 1 copy at C1D1, and non-singleton clones were defined as clones with 2 or more copies. Clones expanded in unsorted samples were annotated as CD4+, CD8+ or unknown by matching protein sequences in sorted samples from the same patient. Wilcoxon tests were applied to paired samples to test diversity changes from C1D1 to C4D1. What TCRdb holds here is the immuneACCESS table cut down to in-frame rearrangements. Part of the clones is not present; checked against another copy, under half of the missing clones reflect an unresolved V gene, and the others are unexplained. The DNA gave D and trimming, while V, J and clone size come from that table. In all, the sample holds tens of thousands of clones, and 65% to 80% of those were seen once. The biggest ten clones account for roughly 0.52% of the sample.

The CDR3 has 13 amino acids, counting the end cysteine and phenylalanine. CDR3 DNA only is kept here, 39 bases in frame from base 1. Per the germline V gene (reference sequence), MNHEY is the CDR1 and SMNVEV is the CDR2. Trimming at the junction amounts to 2 bases on V and 6 bases on J, and the germline ends lie 10 bases apart. Taken with the paper, the label for time point translates to: cycle 4 day 1 (C4D1), after 5 to 7 weeks of nivolumab. Every trial patient had relapsed after autologous stem cell transplantation, and cohorts A, B and C differed in prior brentuximab vedotin exposure. Magnetic negative selection with a Miltenyi CD4+ T cell isolation kit was used to purify CD4+ T cells from thawed PBMCs. A total of around 60 patients with relapsed/refractory classical Hodgkin lymphoma made up the trial cohort, and each patient's best overall response was complete response, partial response or progressive disease. In the multi-cohort phase II CheckMate 205 trial, trial patients received single-agent nivolumab. An independent review committee assessed best overall response by applying the 2007 International Working Group response criteria. PBMCs from the trial were collected at three points: immediately before nivolumab initiation (C1D1), and during therapy at cycle 2 day 1 and cycle 4 day 1. Peripheral blood was collected in 8 mL Vacutainer Cell Preparation Tubes, from which PBMCs were isolated by centrifugation and then cryopreserved. Purified CD4+ and CD8+ fractions were generated only in cases for which an additional PBMC sample was available. On LS columns in a quadroMACS separator, the magnetically labelled cells were depleted, and the flow-through was collected as the purified fraction.

The investigation overall reported the following: Lower diversity was seen in patients whose nivolumab began less than 1 year after ASCT, and these patients were left out of later analyses so that immune reconstitution would not confound the results. A significant rise by C4D1 was seen in CD4+ but not CD8+ TCR diversity (p=0.0027 vs p=0.16), with the rise being most apparent in complete responders (p=0.02). The study was restricted to a single clinical trial cohort, and the causes of repertoire differences, possibly disease activity or prior therapy, were left undefined. Baseline diversity similar to that of newly diagnosed patients was observed in trial patients achieving complete response, whereas significantly lower diversity was observed in partial responders and progressors. Baseline TCR diversity was reported to be lower in newly diagnosed patients than in healthy donors and to be lower still in relapsed/refractory patients.

As to this clone: The antigen this receptor binds is unknown. The sample holds no much larger clone one base away, and base qualities are not on file.

The sequence was collected from a human donor with classical Hodgkin lymphoma. Recombination linked TRBV27 to TRBJ1-1; no D gene can be assigned with confidence. The material was CD4+ T cells from blood, obtained before the fourth cycle of nivolumab. The CDR3 has the sequence CASSLEGWSEAFF. The sequenced DNA: TGTGCCAGCAGTTTAGAGGGCTGGTCTGAAGCTTTCTTT.